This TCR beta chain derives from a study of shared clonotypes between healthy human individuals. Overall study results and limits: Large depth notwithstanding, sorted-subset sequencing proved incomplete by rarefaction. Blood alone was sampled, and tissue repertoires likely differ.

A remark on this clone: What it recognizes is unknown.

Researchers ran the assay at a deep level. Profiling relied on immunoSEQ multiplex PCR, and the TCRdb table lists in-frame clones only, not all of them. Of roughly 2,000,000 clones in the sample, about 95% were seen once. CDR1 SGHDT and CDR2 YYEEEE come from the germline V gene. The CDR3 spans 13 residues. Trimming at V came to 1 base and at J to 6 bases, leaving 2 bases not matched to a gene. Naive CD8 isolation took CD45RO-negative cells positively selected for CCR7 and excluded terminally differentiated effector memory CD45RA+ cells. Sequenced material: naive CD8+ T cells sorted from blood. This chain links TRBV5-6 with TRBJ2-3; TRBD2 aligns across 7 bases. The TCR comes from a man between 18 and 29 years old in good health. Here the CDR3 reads CASSLTSADTQYF. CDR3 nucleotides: TGTGCCAGCAGCTTGACTAGCGCGGATACGCAGTATTTT.